These 26 T cell receptor beta chains originate from one sample sequenced in a study of OX40 agonist ivuxolimab in advanced cancers. Libraries were prepared by immunoSEQ multiplex PCR; TCRdb keeps only in-frame clonotypes and omits some of them. This repertoire shows approximately 77,000 clones, less than 95% found once; its top ten account for 11%. The specimen comprised CD4+ or CD8+ T cells sorted from blood, sampled in a trial of the OX40 agonist ivuxolimab. These receptors were collected from an adult with an advanced solid tumor such as melanoma, head and neck, liver or kidney cancer.

J is TRBJ1-5 and V is TRBV27; the D gene is possibly TRBD1 (5 bases). The germline V gene encodes CDR1 MNHEY and CDR2 SMNVEV (reference sequence). Trimming stripped 5 bases from V and 3 bases from J, with 14 bases between. This CDR3 has 15 amino acids. The CDR3 coding sequence is TGTGCCAGCAGTCCCCAGGTGGGGGTCAATCAGCCCCAGCATTTT. Translating it yields CASSPQVGVNQPQHF.

The chain combines TRBV19 with TRBJ2-1, with TRBD2 matching over 9 bases. This CDR3 contains 14 residues. The germline V gene has CDR1 LNHDA and CDR2 SQIVND (reference sequence). The V and J ends lost 5 bases and 6 bases, in that order; junction bases with no gene match: 5. The CDR3 loop is CASSRTSEVNEQFF. The CDR3 DNA reads TGTGCCAGTAGTCGGACTAGCGAAGTCAATGAGCAGTTCTTC.

The chain is built from TRBV27 and TRBJ1-2; D gene ambiguous. The CDR3 is made up of 13 amino acids. Germline CDR1 and CDR2: MNHEY and SMNVEV (reference sequence). Trimming left V 3 bases short and J 1 base short, with 6 bases between. The CDR3, as DNA: TGTGCCAGCAGTTTGGGAATTAACTATGGCTACACCTTC. Protein: CASSLGINYGYTF.

The V and J genes are TRBV11-2 and TRBJ1-2; no definite D call. CDR1 is SGHAT and CDR2 is FQNNGV in the germline V gene. V was clipped by 2 bases and J by 13 bases, with 14 bases between them. The CDR3 runs 12 residues. The CDR3 nucleotides are TGTGCCAGCAGCTTACTGAGCAGTAGAGGCACCTTC. It yields the protein CASSLLSSRGTF.

The chain recombines TRBV11-2 with TRBJ1-1; D call uncertain. The V gene lost 3 bases and the J gene lost 0 bases, with 5 bases spanning the gap. This CDR3 is 13 amino acids long. Germline V gene data show CDR1 as SGHAT and CDR2 as FQNNGV. The CDR3 DNA reads as TGTGCCAGCAGCTTGTCAATGAACACTGAAGCTTTCTTT. Protein: CASSLSMNTEAFF.

V and J are TRBV6-5 and TRBJ1-4, with D uncertain. Germline loops: CDR1 MNHEY, CDR2 SVGAGI. CDR3 length equals 12 residues. V lost 11 bases to trimming and J lost 8 bases, with 15 bases between them. The CDR3 sequence is CAALGLGEKLFF. The CDR3 nucleotides read TGTGCCGCACTAGGGTTAGGGGAAAAACTGTTTTTT.

V gene TRBV7-9 combines with J gene TRBJ1-3, with a tentative D call TRBD1 (5 bases). The CDR3 sequence is 15 residues long. Trimming took 2 bases from V and 7 from J, leaving 15 bases between them. Germline CDR1 and CDR2: SEHNR and FQNEAQ (reference sequence). CDR3 in amino acids: CASSLLTSGGNTIYF. CDR3 DNA: TGTGCCAGCAGCTTACTAACAAGTGGGGGTAACACCATATATTTT.

The chain carries TRBV5-1 and TRBJ2-2; possible D gene TRBD2, 6 bases. Per the germline V gene, CDR1 is SGHRS and CDR2 is YFSETQ. The CDR3 totals 15 residues. V was clipped by 0 bases and J by 5 bases, with 11 bases between them. The CDR3 bases are TGCGCCAGCAGCTTGGCCATCGGGGGAACCGGGGAGCTGTTTTTT. Protein: CASSLAIGGTGELFF.

V usage is TRBV9 and J usage is TRBJ2-1; D is unclear. V was clipped by 0 bases and J by 0 bases, with 13 bases between them. The CDR3 consists of 17 residues. CDR1 and CDR2 from the germline V gene are SGDLS and YYNGEE. This chain's CDR3 is CASSVDWSGSSYNEQFF. The CDR3 coding sequence is TGTGCCAGCAGCGTAGACTGGAGTGGAAGCTCCTACAATGAGCAGTTCTTC.

With respect to this clone: A junction end diverges from the germline sequence, so it may reflect a read error. The J gene is TRBJ2-2, the V gene TRBV7-9; no clear D. CDR1 SEHNR and CDR2 FQNEAQ come from the germline V gene (reference sequence). The length of the CDR3 is 14 residues. The CDR3 nucleotides are TGTACCAGCAGCTTCGTGCAGGCGACCGGGGAGCTGTTTTTT. Protein product: CTSSFVQATGELFF.

This clone appeared once. The V call is TRBV5-1, the J call TRBJ2-7, with D possibly TRBD1 on 6 matching bases. Trimming pared 4 bases from V and 1 base from J, leaving 12 bases between. The CDR3 length is 14 residues. Germline lookup yields CDR1 SGHRS and CDR2 YFSETQ. The CDR3 sequence: CASSTTDRSYEQYF. The CDR3 nucleotides are TGCGCCAGCAGCACGACGGACAGATCCTACGAGCAGTACTTC.

The genes are TRBV19 and TRBJ2-7; D is uncertain. CDR3 length: 12 amino acids. Between the trimmed V and J ends, which lost 5 bases and 2 bases, there was a span of 7 bases. Germline CDR1 LNHDA, CDR2 SQIVND (reference sequence). Here the CDR3 DNA reads TGTGCCAGTAGTGATCCGCCCTACGAGCAGTACTTC. Amino acid sequence: CASSDPPYEQYF.

This clone was detected only once. The chain is built from TRBV29-1 and TRBJ1-2; no clear D. Looked up from germline, CDR1 is SQVTM and CDR2 is ANQGSEA. V was trimmed by 0 bases and J by 2 bases, leaving 7 bases between them. The CDR3 contains 13 residues. CDR3 sequence (DNA): TGCAGCGTTGAAGATCTGGTGAACTATGGCTACACCTTC. Translation: CSVEDLVNYGYTF.

The chain employs TRBV5-4 and TRBJ1-1; D possibly corresponds to TRBD1 (5 bases). V was clipped by 4 bases and J by 8 bases, with 24 bases between them. The CDR3 loop spans 16 amino acids. Looked up from germline, CDR1 is SGHNT and CDR2 is YYREEE (reference sequence). This chain's CDR3 is CASSKGREIAFTEAFF. CDR3 coding DNA: TGTGCCAGCAGCAAAGGCAGGGAAATTGCCTTTACAGAAGCTTTCTTT.

The chain joins TRBV4-1 to TRBJ2-7, with TRBD2 as a possible D gene (7 bases). V was cut by 0 bases and J by 13 bases, with 16 bases left in between. Germline loops: CDR1 MGHRA, CDR2 YSYEKL. The CDR3 is 13 amino acids. The CDR3 region has the DNA TGCGCCAGCAGCCAAGACGGGGGGCTAGGGCAATACTTC. It specifies CASSQDGGLGQYF.

The V call is TRBV5-4, the J call TRBJ2-7; 12 bases agree with TRBD2. This CDR3 has 15 residues. The V gene end was trimmed by 4 bases and the J gene end by 7 bases; junction bases not matched to a gene: 9. Germline CDR1 is SGHNT and CDR2 is YYREEE (reference sequence). CDR3 sequence: CASSPLAGGPEEQYF. CDR3 coding DNA: TGTGCCAGCAGCCCGCTAGCGGGGGGGCCGGAAGAGCAGTACTTC.

The chain combines TRBV5-6 with TRBJ1-5; D may be TRBD1 (6 bases). V shed 4 bases and J shed 3 bases, with 11 bases lying between them. The germline V gene has CDR1 SGHDT and CDR2 YYEEEE. The CDR3 is made up of 14 amino acids. The CDR3 nucleotides are TGTGCCAGCAGCCCACAGGGTTCCAATCAGCCCCAGCATTTT. Its protein is CASSPQGSNQPQHF.

J is TRBJ2-1 and V is TRBV27, with 8 positions matching TRBD2. CDR1 MNHEY and CDR2 SMNVEV come from the germline V gene (reference sequence). With V trimmed by 7 bases and J by 10 bases, 15 bases remained unmatched. The CDR3 consists of 15 residues. CDR3 protein: CASTRGGPHPPEQFF. DNA for the CDR3: TGTGCCAGCACCCGGGGGGGGCCCCACCCTCCGGAGCAGTTCTTC.

The gene calls are TRBV6-4 and TRBJ2-5, with TRBD2 matching over 11 bases. Germline V gene sequence: CDR1 MRHNA, CDR2 SNTAGT. The CDR3 runs to 14 residues. The V segment lost 7 bases and the J segment 5 bases; nucleotides outside the gene matches: 6. The CDR3 DNA is TGTGCCAGCACCCGACTAGCGGGGTGGGAGACCCAGTACTTC. It specifies CASTRLAGWETQYF.

This chain links TRBV7-3 with TRBJ1-6; D unresolved. The CDR3 is 14 residues long. CDR1 and CDR2 (germline): SGHTA, FQGTGA. Trimming left V 1 base short and J 7 bases short, with 8 bases between. CDR3 sequence (DNA): TGTGCCAGCAGCTTAAGCCCCGGGAATTCACCCCTCCACTTT. As protein: CASSLSPGNSPLHF.

This chain links TRBV7-5 with TRBJ2-7. TRBV7-5 corresponds to a pseudogene. The CDR3 is made up of 15 amino acids. The CDR3 DNA is TGTGTCAGAAGCTTAGGAGCAGGGAGCTCCTACGAGCAGTACTTC. Amino acids: CVRSLGAGSSYEQYF.

The chain carries TRBV5-5 and TRBJ2-7; TRBD1 matches 8 bases. Germline V CDR1 and CDR2: SGHKS, YYEKEE (reference sequence). Unmatched junction bases numbered 6, after V lost 3 bases and J lost 7 bases. CDR3 length: 13 amino acids. The CDR3 sequence is CASSWTGTEEQYF. The CDR3, as DNA: TGTGCCAGCAGCTGGACAGGGACCGAGGAGCAGTACTTC.

For the CDR3, the DNA is TGTGCCAGCAGTTACTTTCAGGGGACGAGCACTGAAGCTTTCTTT. Its translation: CASSYFQGTSTEAFF. V and J are TRBV6-5 and TRBJ1-1; tentative D call: TRBD1 (6 bases). This CDR3 is 15 amino acids long. The germline V gene encodes CDR1 MNHEY and CDR2 SVGAGI. Trimming left V 1 base short and J 4 bases short, with 13 bases between.

The chain recombines TRBV27 with TRBJ2-1; 9 positions agree with TRBD1. V lost 4 bases to trimming and J lost 5 bases; unmatched junction nucleotides: 9. The CDR3 totals 16 residues. Germline lookup yields CDR1 MNHEY and CDR2 SMNVEV (reference sequence). The CDR3, as DNA: TGTGCCAGCAGTTCCCCCCCCGGGACAGGGAACAATGAGCAGTTCTTC. Protein sequence: CASSSPPGTGNNEQFF.

The V call is TRBV27, the J call TRBJ1-1; no clear D. The CDR3 length is 13 residues. Looked up from germline, CDR1 is MNHEY and CDR2 is SMNVEV (reference sequence). V was cut by 8 bases and J by 1 base, with 11 bases left in between. CDR3 region: CASRTLPNTEAFF. The DNA for the CDR3 is TGTGCCAGCCGGACCCTACCGAACACTGAAGCTTTCTTT.

The genes are TRBV12-2 and TRBJ2-3; TRBD2, the table's D call, was not compared with the DNA. TRBV12-2 is noted as a pseudogene. The CDR3 has 15 residues. The CDR3 DNA follows: TGTGCAAGTCGCGGACTTGTGGTGAGTACAGATACGCAGTATTTT. Translated, it gives CASRGLVVSTDTQYF.